This TCR beta chain was profiled in a study of blood T cell repertoires in COVID-19. Study overall: Material from acute and convalescent COVID-19 was sourced from the United States, Italy and Spain. From T cells, B-cell-depleted T cells, or PBMCs came the material, which was cDNA or gDNA.

V was clipped by 4 bases and J by 2 bases, with 12 bases between them. The CDR3 extends over 15 amino acids. Germline V gene lookup returns CDR1 LNHDA and CDR2 SQIVND (reference sequence). Generated by immunoSEQ multiplex PCR, the TCRdb table keeps only in-frame clones and is missing some. The table lists about 190,000 clones, 70% to 90% of them singletons. This clone occurred once. Sequenced input: peripheral blood. The genes are TRBV19 and TRBJ1-3, with no clear D. The source is a man aged 55 to 69 with active or convalescent COVID-19. CDR3: CASSTGRETGNTIYF. The CDR3 DNA sequence: TGTGCCAGTAGTACGGGTCGAGAAACTGGAAACACCATATATTTT.